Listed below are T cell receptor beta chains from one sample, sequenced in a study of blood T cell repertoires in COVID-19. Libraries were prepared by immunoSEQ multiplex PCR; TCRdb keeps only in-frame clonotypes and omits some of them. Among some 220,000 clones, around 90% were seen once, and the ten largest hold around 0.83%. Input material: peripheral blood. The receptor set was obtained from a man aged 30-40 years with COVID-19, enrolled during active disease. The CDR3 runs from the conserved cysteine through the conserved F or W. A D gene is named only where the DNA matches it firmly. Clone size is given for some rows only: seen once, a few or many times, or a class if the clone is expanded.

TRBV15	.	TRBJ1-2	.	CATSSPYQGRRNYGYTF	TGTGCCACCAGCAGCCCATATCAGGGAAGAAGAAACTATGGCTACACCTTC
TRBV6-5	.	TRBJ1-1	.	CASSQPGVADSEAFF	TGTGCCAGCAGTCAACCAGGGGTGGCGGACAGTGAAGCTTTCTTT
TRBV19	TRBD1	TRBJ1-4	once	CASSTSTGGAEKLFF	TGTGCCAGTAGTACCTCGACAGGGGGTGCGGAAAAACTGTTTTTT
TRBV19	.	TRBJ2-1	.	CASTHEGVLYNEQFF	TGTGCCAGTACTCACGAGGGGGTACTATACAATGAGCAGTTCTTC
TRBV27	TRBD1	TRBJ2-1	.	CASSLEGTANNEQFF	TGTGCCAGCAGCCTCGAAGGGACAGCCAACAATGAGCAGTTCTTC
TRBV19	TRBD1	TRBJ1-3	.	CASKPGQAGNTIYF	TGTGCCAGCAAACCGGGACAGGCTGGAAACACCATATATTTT
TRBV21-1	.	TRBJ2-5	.	CASSPLAGGPLETQYF	TGTGCCAGCAGCCCACTAGCGGGGGGGCCTCTGGAGACCCAGTACTTC
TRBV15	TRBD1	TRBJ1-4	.	CATSPGGGTRNEKLFF	TGTGCCACCAGCCCAGGGGGTGGGACCCGTAATGAAAAACTGTTTTTT
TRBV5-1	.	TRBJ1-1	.	CASSLADGLGAFF	TGCGCCAGCAGCTTGGCCGACGGACTAGGGGCTTTCTTT
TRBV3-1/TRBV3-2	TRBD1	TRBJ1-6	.	CASSPRPGTGENSPLHF	TGTGCCAGCAGCCCGAGACCCGGGACAGGGGAGAATTCACCCCTCCACTTT
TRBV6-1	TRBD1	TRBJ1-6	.	CASSEGLRGRGNSPLHF	TGTGCCAGCAGTGAAGGGTTGAGGGGGCGCGGTAATTCACCCCTCCACTTT
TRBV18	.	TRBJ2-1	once	CASSPSDSYNEQFF	TGTGCCAGCTCGCCTAGCGACTCCTACAATGAGCAGTTCTTC
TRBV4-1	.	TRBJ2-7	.	CASSQDGTGTLWQYF	.
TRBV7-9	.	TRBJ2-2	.	CASSLAFGGAGELFF	TGTGCCAGCAGCTTAGCCTTTGGGGGCGCCGGGGAGCTGTTTTTT
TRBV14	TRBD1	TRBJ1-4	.	CASSQEGRGITNEKLFF	TGTGCCAGCAGCCAAGAGGGCAGGGGGATTACTAATGAAAAACTGTTTTTT
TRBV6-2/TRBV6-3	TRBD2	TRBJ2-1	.	CASSYSTSGGGNEQFF	TGTGCCAGCAGTTACTCGACTAGCGGGGGGGGAAATGAGCAGTTCTTC
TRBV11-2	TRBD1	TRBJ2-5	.	CASMDREVAETQYF	TGTGCCAGCATGGACAGGGAGGTCGCAGAGACCCAGTACTTC
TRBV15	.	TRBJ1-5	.	CATSRPRAGGNQPQHF	TGTGCCACCAGCAGACCGAGGGCGGGGGGGAATCAGCCCCAGCATTTT
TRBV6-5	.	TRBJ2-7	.	CASSPRTATYEQYF	TGTGCCAGCAGCCCCCGGACAGCCACCTACGAGCAGTACTTC
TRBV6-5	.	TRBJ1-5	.	CASSLQGWNQPQHF	TGTGCCAGCAGTCTTCAGGGGTGGAATCAGCCCCAGCATTTT
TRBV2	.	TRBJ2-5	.	CASSDQVASETQYF	TGTGCCAGCAGTGATCAGGTAGCGTCAGAGACCCAGTACTTC
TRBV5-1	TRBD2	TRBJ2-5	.	CASSLTSGGSETQYF	TGCGCCAGCAGCCTGACTAGCGGGGGGTCCGAGACCCAGTACTTC
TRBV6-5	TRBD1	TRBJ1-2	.	CASSSRTGRYTF	TGTGCCAGCAGTTCCCGGACAGGACGCTACACCTTC
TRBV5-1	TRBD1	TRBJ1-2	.	CASSPGPGQAKYGYTF	TGCGCCAGCAGCCCGGGGCCGGGACAGGCGAAATATGGCTACACCTTC
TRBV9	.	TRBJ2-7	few	CASSEGTGEQYF	TGTGCCAGCAGCGAGGGCACGGGAGAGCAGTACTTC
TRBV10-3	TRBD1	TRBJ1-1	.	CAISESTGWTEAFF	TGTGCCATCAGTGAGTCGACAGGGTGGACTGAAGCTTTCTTT
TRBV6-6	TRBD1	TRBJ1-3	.	CASSPPPLTGRSGNTIYF	TGTGCCAGCAGTCCTCCCCCCCTGACAGGGAGGTCTGGAAACACCATATATTTT
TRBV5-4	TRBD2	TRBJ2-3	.	CASSSVPSGGADTQYF	TGTGCCAGCAGCTCGGTGCCTAGCGGGGGGGCAGATACGCAGTATTTT
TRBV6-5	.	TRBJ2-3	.	CASSYGPDTQYF	TGTGCCAGCAGTTACGGCCCAGATACGCAGTATTTT
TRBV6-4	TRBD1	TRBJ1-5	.	CASATGENQPQHF	TGTGCCAGCGCGACAGGGGAAAATCAGCCCCAGCATTTT
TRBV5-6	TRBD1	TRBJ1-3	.	CASSLIGGPGNTIYF	TGTGCCAGCAGCTTGATAGGGGGCCCTGGAAACACCATATATTTT
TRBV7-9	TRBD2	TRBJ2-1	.	CASSLVFSGGILYNEQFF	TGTGCCAGCAGCTTAGTATTTTCGGGGGGGATCCTCTACAATGAGCAGTTCTTC
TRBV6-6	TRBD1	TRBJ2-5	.	CASTKQGEETQYF	TGTGCCAGCACTAAACAGGGGGAAGAGACCCAGTACTTC
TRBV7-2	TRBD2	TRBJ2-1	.	CASSPHWTSGGYNEQFF	TGTGCCAGCAGCCCACACTGGACTAGCGGGGGTTACAATGAGCAGTTCTTC
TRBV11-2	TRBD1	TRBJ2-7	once	CASSVGQGETYEQYF	TGTGCCAGCAGCGTAGGACAGGGGGAGACCTACGAGCAGTACTTC
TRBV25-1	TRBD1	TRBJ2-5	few	CASSAATGYGETQYF	TGTGCCAGCAGTGCCGCGACAGGGTATGGAGAGACCCAGTACTTC
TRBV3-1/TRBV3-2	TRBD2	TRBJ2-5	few	CASSPRGGQETQYF	TGTGCCAGCAGCCCCCGCGGGGGGCAAGAGACCCAGTACTTC
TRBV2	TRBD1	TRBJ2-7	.	CASTRQGALHEQYF	TGTGCCAGCACCAGACAGGGGGCTCTCCACGAGCAGTACTTC
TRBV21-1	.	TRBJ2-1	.	CASSKVYRQSEYNEQFF	TGTGCCAGCAGCAAAGTGTATAGACAGTCGGAATACAATGAGCAGTTCTTC
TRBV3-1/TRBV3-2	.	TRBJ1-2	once	CASSQKAGAGRSWGGGYTF	TGTGCCAGCAGCCAAAAGGCGGGAGCGGGACGGTCATGGGGGGGCGGCTACACCTTC
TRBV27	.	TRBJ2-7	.	CASSTGGVYYEQYF	TGTGCCAGCAGTACGGGCGGGGTTTACTACGAGCAGTACTTC
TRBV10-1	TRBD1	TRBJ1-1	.	CASSESSSGTVNTEAFF	TGCGCCAGCAGTGAGTCGAGCTCCGGGACAGTGAACACTGAAGCTTTCTTT
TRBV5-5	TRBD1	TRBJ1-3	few	CASSPLSTGTGNTIYF	TGTGCCAGCAGCCCTTTATCGACAGGGACTGGAAACACCATATATTTT
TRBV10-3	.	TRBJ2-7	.	CASGRTGAWEQYF	TGTGCCAGCGGGAGGACAGGGGCCTGGGAGCAGTACTTC
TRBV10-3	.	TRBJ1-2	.	CAISGDRLYGYTF	TGTGCCATCAGTGGCGACAGGCTATATGGCTACACCTTC
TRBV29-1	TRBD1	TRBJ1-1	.	CSVVRDRVNTEAFF	TGCAGCGTTGTGAGGGACAGGGTGAACACTGAAGCTTTCTTT
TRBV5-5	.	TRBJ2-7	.	CASSLAAGGTYEQYF	TGTGCCAGCAGCTTGGCCGCAGGGGGGACCTACGAGCAGTACTTC
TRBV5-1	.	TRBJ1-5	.	CASSFDRNQPQHF	TGCGCCAGCAGCTTTGACAGAAATCAGCCCCAGCATTTT
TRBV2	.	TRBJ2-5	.	CASSEAQGRGQETQYF	TGTGCCAGCAGTGAAGCCCAAGGCAGGGGTCAAGAGACCCAGTACTTC
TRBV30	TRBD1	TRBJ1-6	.	CAWSGSRTGRYSPLHF	TGTGCCTGGAGTGGAAGCAGGACAGGGAGGTATTCACCCCTCCACTTT
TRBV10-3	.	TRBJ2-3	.	CAIRDPFGSRDTQYF	TGTGCCATCAGGGATCCTTTTGGGAGTCGGGATACGCAGTATTTT
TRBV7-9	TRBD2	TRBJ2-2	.	CASSSAGGLNTGELFF	TGTGCCAGCAGCTCAGCTGGGGGACTAAACACCGGGGAGCTGTTTTTT
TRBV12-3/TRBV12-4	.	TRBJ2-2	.	CASRGGNTGELFF	TGTGCCAGCCGAGGGGGGAACACCGGGGAGCTGTTTTTT
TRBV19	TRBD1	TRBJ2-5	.	CASSMSGGETQYF	TGTGCCAGTAGTATGTCAGGGGGAGAGACCCAGTACTTC
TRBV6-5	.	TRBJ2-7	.	CASSYVGRTYEQYF	TGTGCCAGCAGTTACGTCGGCAGGACCTACGAGCAGTACTTC
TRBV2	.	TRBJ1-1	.	CASSEVVNTEAFF	TGTGCCAGCAGTGAAGTAGTGAACACTGAAGCTTTCTTT